These T cell receptor beta chains were read from a single sample in a study of blood T cells in healthy people across ages. TCRdb analysed the 5' RACE reads with MiXCR anew, one entry per CDR3 protein. The sample lists fewer than 900,000 distinct CDR3 sequences; under 40% were seen once. Sample: blood. These receptors came from a man aged 18 to 29 in good health. The CDR3 runs from the conserved cysteine through the conserved F or W. Each record gives: D gene, V gene, CDR3 length, J gene, clone size, CDR3 DNA, CDR3 protein. A D gene is named only where the DNA matches it firmly. Some rows mark clone size as missing; the rest say once, few, many or name a class of expanded clone.

d_gene: -; v_gene: TRBV20-1; len: 14; j_gene: TRBJ1-6; abundance: -; CDR3nt: TGCAGTGCTAGAGATGACCATTACGATTCACCCCTCCACTTT; CDR3aa: CSARDDHYDSPLHF
d_gene: -; v_gene: TRBV30; len: 15; j_gene: TRBJ2-3; abundance: few; CDR3nt: TGTGCCTGGAGCCGGGACTCCCATAGCACAGATACGCAGTATTTT; CDR3aa: CAWSRDSHSTDTQYF
d_gene: -; v_gene: TRBV4-2; len: 18; j_gene: TRBJ2-3; abundance: -; CDR3nt: TGTGCCAGCAGCCAAGATTTACGGGGACCTCCTAGCACAGATACGCAGTATTTT; CDR3aa: CASSQDLRGPPSTDTQYF
d_gene: -; v_gene: TRBV7-2; len: 12; j_gene: TRBJ1-2; abundance: many; CDR3nt: TGTGCCAGCAGCTTATGGCTAGATGGCTACACCTTC; CDR3aa: CASSLWLDGYTF
d_gene: -; v_gene: TRBV5-1; len: 12; j_gene: TRBJ1-2; abundance: -; CDR3nt: TGCGCCAGCAGTCGGGACGGGGACGGCTACACCTTC; CDR3aa: CASSRDGDGYTF
d_gene: -; v_gene: TRBV6-2/TRBV6-3; len: 13; j_gene: TRBJ1-1; abundance: -; CDR3nt: TGTGCCAGCAGTTACTGGCTGAGCACTGAAGCTTTCTTT; CDR3aa: CASSYWLSTEAFF
d_gene: TRBD2; v_gene: TRBV6-4; len: 16; j_gene: TRBJ2-1; abundance: many; CDR3nt: TGTGCCAGCAGTGACGGACTAGCGGGATCCTACAATGAGCAGTTCTTC; CDR3aa: CASSDGLAGSYNEQFF
d_gene: -; v_gene: TRBV7-2; len: 14; j_gene: TRBJ1-2; abundance: -; CDR3nt: TGTGCCAGCAGCCAGCCGGGCGAATTCTATGGCTACACCTTC; CDR3aa: CASSQPGEFYGYTF
d_gene: TRBD2; v_gene: TRBV4-3; len: 19; j_gene: TRBJ2-3; abundance: -; CDR3nt: TGCGCCGGCAGCCTCACCCGATCGACGCTAGCGGGTCGCACAGATACGCAGTATTTT; CDR3aa: CAGSLTRSTLAGRTDTQYF
d_gene: TRBD1; v_gene: TRBV7-7; len: 13; j_gene: TRBJ2-1; abundance: -; CDR3nt: TGTGCCAGCAGCCGACAGGGGGGAGATGAGCAGTTCTTC; CDR3aa: CASSRQGGDEQFF
d_gene: TRBD1; v_gene: TRBV20-1; len: 15; j_gene: TRBJ1-1; abundance: -; CDR3nt: TGCAGTGCGAGTTCTGGACAGGGGGCTCTCACTGAAGCTTTCTTT; CDR3aa: CSASSGQGALTEAFF
d_gene: -; v_gene: TRBV6-2/TRBV6-3; len: 13; j_gene: TRBJ2-4; abundance: -; CDR3nt: TGTGCCAGCAGAGACCTAGCCAAAAACATTCAGTACTTC; CDR3aa: CASRDLAKNIQYF
d_gene: -; v_gene: TRBV7-9; len: 12; j_gene: TRBJ2-7; abundance: few; CDR3nt: TGTGCCAGCAGCTTCACCTACAATGAGCAGTACTTC; CDR3aa: CASSFTYNEQYF
d_gene: TRBD1; v_gene: TRBV7-9; len: 18; j_gene: TRBJ1-5; abundance: -; CDR3nt: TGTGCCAGCAGCCGTAGGACAGGGGGCACCTATAGCAATCAGCCCCAGCATTTT; CDR3aa: CASSRRTGGTYSNQPQHF
d_gene: TRBD1; v_gene: TRBV10-3; len: 14; j_gene: TRBJ1-6; abundance: few; CDR3nt: TGTGCCATCACCGTTGACAGGGATAATTCACCCCTCCACTTT; CDR3aa: CAITVDRDNSPLHF
d_gene: -; v_gene: TRBV2; len: 15; j_gene: TRBJ1-5; abundance: few; CDR3nt: TGTGCCAGCAGACGCCGGGGGGGGGGCAATCAGCCCCAGCATTTT; CDR3aa: CASRRRGGGNQPQHF
d_gene: -; v_gene: TRBV6-2/TRBV6-3; len: 17; j_gene: TRBJ1-1; abundance: few; CDR3nt: TGTGCCAGCAGGCGGGACGTAACCTACGGCATGAACACTGAAGCTTTCTTT; CDR3aa: CASRRDVTYGMNTEAFF
d_gene: -; v_gene: TRBV19; len: 14; j_gene: TRBJ2-7; abundance: -; CDR3nt: TGTGCCAGTAGTAGCCCCTACAGCCCCTACGAGCAGTACTTC; CDR3aa: CASSSPYSPYEQYF
d_gene: TRBD1; v_gene: TRBV10-3; len: 15; j_gene: TRBJ1-4; abundance: many; CDR3nt: TGTGCCATCAGTGCAAAGACAGGGGACGGTGAAAAACTGTTTTTT; CDR3aa: CAISAKTGDGEKLFF
d_gene: -; v_gene: TRBV5-1; len: 15; j_gene: TRBJ2-7; abundance: many; CDR3nt: TGCGCCAGCAGCGACCGGGACACCTTAACCTACGAGCAGTACTTC; CDR3aa: CASSDRDTLTYEQYF
d_gene: -; v_gene: TRBV9; len: 14; j_gene: TRBJ2-3; abundance: many; CDR3nt: TGTGCCAGCAGCGTAGAGCCTCAGCGAGATACGCAGTATTTT; CDR3aa: CASSVEPQRDTQYF
d_gene: -; v_gene: TRBV5-5; len: 15; j_gene: TRBJ1-2; abundance: few; CDR3nt: TGTGCCAGCAGCTTGGATGGTAGGACCCCGGGGGGCTACACCTTC; CDR3aa: CASSLDGRTPGGYTF
d_gene: -; v_gene: TRBV12-3/TRBV12-4; len: 16; j_gene: TRBJ2-2; abundance: -; CDR3nt: TGTGCCAGCAGTCCTTTTGGCGGCGGGTACACCGGGGAGCTGTTTTTT; CDR3aa: CASSPFGGGYTGELFF
d_gene: -; v_gene: TRBV10-3; len: 13; j_gene: TRBJ2-5; abundance: few; CDR3nt: TGTGCCATCAGTGAGTCCCCGTTAGAGACCCAGTACTTC; CDR3aa: CAISESPLETQYF
d_gene: -; v_gene: TRBV12-5; len: 16; j_gene: TRBJ2-1; abundance: many; CDR3nt: TGTGCTAGTGCCCGAAGGCCGGGAATGTCCTACAATGAGCAGTTCTTC; CDR3aa: CASARRPGMSYNEQFF
d_gene: TRBD1; v_gene: TRBV7-9; len: 13; j_gene: TRBJ2-5; abundance: few; CDR3nt: TGTGCCAGCGGTCAGGGGGTGGAGGAGACCCAGTACTTC; CDR3aa: CASGQGVEETQYF